This TCR beta chain was obtained from a study of blood T cells in healthy people across ages. The V gene's germline CDR1 is MNHEY and CDR2 SMNVEV (reference sequence). Trimming cost V 5 bases and J 9 bases; bases outside gene matches: 10. The CDR3 is made up of 14 amino acids. Then a second PCR, running about 7 to 11 cycles, was carried out with a sample-barcoded 5' primer and a J-beta primer mix. From the 5' RACE reads, TCRdb called clonotypes with MiXCR, one entry per CDR3 protein. Seen here are about 800,000 distinct CDR3 sequences, 20% to 30% observed once, and the top ten hold 3.7%. The sample was also linked to a second study, of T cells of mothers and their children.

The TCR sequence derives from a boy aged 10-17 years in good health. The chain links TRBV27 to TRBJ2-4; 7 bases are a match to TRBD1. Sequenced material: blood. The CDR3 loop is CASSVTGVEGIQYF. Here the CDR3 DNA reads TGTGCCAGCAGTGTCACAGGGGTTGAGGGCATTCAGTACTTC.